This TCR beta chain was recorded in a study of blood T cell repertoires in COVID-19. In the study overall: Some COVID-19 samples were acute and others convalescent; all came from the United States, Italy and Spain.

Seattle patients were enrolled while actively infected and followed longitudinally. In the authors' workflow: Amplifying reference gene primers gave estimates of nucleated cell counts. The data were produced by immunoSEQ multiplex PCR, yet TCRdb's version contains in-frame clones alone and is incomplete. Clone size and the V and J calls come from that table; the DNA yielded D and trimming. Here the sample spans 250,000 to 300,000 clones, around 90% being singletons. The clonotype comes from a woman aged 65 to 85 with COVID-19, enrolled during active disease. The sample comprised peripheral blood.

For the CDR3, the DNA is TGTGCCATCAGTGAGGCGACAGGGACTCGGCAGCCCCAGCATTTT. This encodes CAISEATGTRQPQHF. The V call is TRBV10-3, the J call TRBJ1-5; the match to TRBD1 covers 7 bases. The CDR3 length is 15 residues. Germline-derived CDR1 and CDR2 are ENHRY and SYGVKD. The trim removed 2 bases at V and 7 bases at J, leaving 8 bases unmatched.